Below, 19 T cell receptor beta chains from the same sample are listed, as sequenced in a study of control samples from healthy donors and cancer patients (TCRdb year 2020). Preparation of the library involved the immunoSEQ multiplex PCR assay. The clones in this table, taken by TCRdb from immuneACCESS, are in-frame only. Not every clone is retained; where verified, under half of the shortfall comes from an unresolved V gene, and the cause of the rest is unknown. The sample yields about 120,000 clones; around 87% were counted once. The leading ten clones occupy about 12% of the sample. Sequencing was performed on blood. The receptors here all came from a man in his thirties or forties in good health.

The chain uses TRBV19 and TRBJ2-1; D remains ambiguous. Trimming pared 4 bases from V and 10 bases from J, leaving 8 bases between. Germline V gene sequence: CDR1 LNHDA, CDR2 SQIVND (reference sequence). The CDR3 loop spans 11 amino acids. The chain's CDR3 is CASSTPGEQFF. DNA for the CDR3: TGTGCCAGTAGTACTCCAGGAGAGCAGTTCTTC. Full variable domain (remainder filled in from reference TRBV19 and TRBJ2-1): DGGITQSPKYLFRKEGQNVTLSCEQNLNHDAMYWYRQDPGQGLRLIYYSQIVNDFQKGDIAEGYSVSREKKESFPLTVTSAQKNPTAFYLCASSTPGEQFFGPGTRLTVL.

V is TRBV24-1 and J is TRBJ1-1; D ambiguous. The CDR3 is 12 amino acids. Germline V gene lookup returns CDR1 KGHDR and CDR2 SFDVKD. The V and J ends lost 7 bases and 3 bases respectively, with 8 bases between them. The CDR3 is CATRGSHTEAFF. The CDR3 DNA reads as TGTGCCACCAGGGGATCCCACACTGAAGCTTTCTTT.

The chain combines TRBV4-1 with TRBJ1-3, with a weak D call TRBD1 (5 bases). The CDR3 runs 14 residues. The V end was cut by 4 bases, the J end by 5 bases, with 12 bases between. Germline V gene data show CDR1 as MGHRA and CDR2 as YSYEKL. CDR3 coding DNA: TGCGCCAGCAGCCGCGGTGGGGGGAGAAACACCATATATTTT. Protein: CASSRGGGRNTIYF.

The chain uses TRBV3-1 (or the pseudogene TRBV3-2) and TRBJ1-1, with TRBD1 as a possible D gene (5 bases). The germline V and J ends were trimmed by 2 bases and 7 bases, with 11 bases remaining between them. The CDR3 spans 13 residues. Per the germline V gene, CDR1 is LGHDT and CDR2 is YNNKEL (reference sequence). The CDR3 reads CASSQWGLSEAFF. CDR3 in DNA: TGTGCCAGCAGCCAATGGGGCCTTAGTGAAGCTTTCTTT.

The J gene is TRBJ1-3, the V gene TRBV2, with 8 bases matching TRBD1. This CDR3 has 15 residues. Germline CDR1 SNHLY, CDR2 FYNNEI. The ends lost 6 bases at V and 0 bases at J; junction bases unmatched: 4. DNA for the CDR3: TGTGCCAGCAGCGAACAGGGGGACTCTGGAAACACCATATATTTT. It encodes CASSEQGDSGNTIYF.

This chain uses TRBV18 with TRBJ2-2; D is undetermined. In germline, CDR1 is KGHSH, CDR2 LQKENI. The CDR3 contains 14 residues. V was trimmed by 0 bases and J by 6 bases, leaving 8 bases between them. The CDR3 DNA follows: TGTGCCAGCTCACCACCAATAGAACCCGGGGAGCTGTTTTTT. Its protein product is CASSPPIEPGELFF.

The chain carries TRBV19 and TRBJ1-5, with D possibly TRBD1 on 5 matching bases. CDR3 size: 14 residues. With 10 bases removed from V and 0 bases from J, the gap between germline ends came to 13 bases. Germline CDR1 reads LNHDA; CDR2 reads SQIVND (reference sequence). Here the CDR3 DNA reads TGTGCCATTCAAGGGGAGTATAGCAATCAGCCCCAGCATTTT. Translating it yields CAIQGEYSNQPQHF. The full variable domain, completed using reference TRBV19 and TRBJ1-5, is DGGITQSPKYLFRKEGQNVTLSCEQNLNHDAMYWYRQDPGQGLRLIYYSQIVNDFQKGDIAEGYSVSREKKESFPLTVTSAQKNPTAFYLCAIQGEYSNQPQHFGDGTRLSIL.

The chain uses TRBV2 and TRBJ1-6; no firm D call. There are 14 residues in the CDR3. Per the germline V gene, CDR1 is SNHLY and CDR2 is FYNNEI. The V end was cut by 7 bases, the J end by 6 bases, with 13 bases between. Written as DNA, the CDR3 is TGTGCCAGCACAAGGAGAACAGCTAATTCACCCCTCCACTTT. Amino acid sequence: CASTRRTANSPLHF. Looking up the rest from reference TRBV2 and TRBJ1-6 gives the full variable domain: EPEVTQTPSHQVTQMGQEVILRCVPISNHLYFYWYRQILGQKVEFLVSFYNNEISEKSEIFDDQFSVERPDGSNFTLKIRSTKLEDSAMYFCASTRRTANSPLHFGNGTRLTVT.

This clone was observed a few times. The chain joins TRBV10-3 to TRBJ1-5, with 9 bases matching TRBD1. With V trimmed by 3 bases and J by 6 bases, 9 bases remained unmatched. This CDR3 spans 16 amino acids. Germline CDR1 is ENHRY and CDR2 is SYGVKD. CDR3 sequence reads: CAISDPPGQGTQPQHF. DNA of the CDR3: TGTGCCATCAGTGATCCACCGGGACAGGGCACTCAGCCCCAGCATTTT.

The CDR3 DNA sequence: TGTGCCAGCAGTCCCTCAGGACAGGGGTTAGACTACGAGCAGTACTTC. As protein: CASSPSGQGLDYEQYF. The rearrangement joins TRBV27 to TRBJ2-7; 9 positions match TRBD1. Germline CDR1 MNHEY, CDR2 SMNVEV (reference sequence). This CDR3 spans 16 amino acids. The junction had 11 bases not matched to a gene; V was cut back by 5 bases and J by 3 bases.

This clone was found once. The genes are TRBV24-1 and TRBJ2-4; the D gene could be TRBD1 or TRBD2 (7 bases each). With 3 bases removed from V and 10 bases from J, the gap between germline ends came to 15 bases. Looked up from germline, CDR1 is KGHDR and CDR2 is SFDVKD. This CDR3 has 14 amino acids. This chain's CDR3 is CATSDEQGRGIQYF. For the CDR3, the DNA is TGTGCCACCAGTGATGAACAGGGGCGGGGGATTCAGTACTTC.

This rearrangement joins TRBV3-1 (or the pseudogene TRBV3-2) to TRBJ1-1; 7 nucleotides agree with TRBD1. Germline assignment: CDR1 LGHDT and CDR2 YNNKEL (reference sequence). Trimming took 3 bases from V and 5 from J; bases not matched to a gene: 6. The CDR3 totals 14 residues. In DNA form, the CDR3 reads TGTGCCAGCAGCCATTTCTCAGGGGGAACTGAAGCTTTCTTT. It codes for CASSHFSGGTEAFF.

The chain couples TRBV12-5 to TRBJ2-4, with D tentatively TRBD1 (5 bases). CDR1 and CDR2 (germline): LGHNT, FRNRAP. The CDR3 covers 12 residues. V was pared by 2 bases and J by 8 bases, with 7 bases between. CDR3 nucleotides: TGTGCTAGTGGTTTGCCAGGGTACATTCAGTACTTC. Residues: CASGLPGYIQYF.

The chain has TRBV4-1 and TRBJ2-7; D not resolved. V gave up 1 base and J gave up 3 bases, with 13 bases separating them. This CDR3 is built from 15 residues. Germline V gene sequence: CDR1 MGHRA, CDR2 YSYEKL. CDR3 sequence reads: CASSQVEGGRYEQYV. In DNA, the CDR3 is TGCGCCAGCAGCCAAGTAGAAGGTGGGCGCTACGAGCAGTACGTC.

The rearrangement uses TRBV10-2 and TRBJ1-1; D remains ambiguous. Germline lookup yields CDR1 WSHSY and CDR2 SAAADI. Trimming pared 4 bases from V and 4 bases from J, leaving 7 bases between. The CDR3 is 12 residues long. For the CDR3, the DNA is TGCGCCAGCAGTGGGGTCGGCACTGAAGCTTTCTTT. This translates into CASSGVGTEAFF.

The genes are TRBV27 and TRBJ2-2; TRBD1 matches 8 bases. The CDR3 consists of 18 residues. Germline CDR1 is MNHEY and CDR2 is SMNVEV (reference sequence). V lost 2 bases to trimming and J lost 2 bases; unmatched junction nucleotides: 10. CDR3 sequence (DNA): TGTGCCAGCAGTTTACGCTATTCGGACAGGGTAAACACCGGGGAGCTGTTTTTT. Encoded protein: CASSLRYSDRVNTGELFF.

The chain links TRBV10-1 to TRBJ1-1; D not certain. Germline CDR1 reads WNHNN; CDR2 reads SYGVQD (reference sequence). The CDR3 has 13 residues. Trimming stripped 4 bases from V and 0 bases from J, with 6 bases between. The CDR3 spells CASSVGLNTEAFF. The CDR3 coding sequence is TGCGCCAGCAGTGTGGGATTGAACACTGAAGCTTTCTTT.

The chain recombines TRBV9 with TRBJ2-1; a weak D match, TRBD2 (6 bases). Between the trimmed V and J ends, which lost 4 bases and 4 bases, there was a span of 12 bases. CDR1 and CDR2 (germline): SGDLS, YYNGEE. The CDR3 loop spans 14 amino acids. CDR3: CASSSGLIYNEQFF. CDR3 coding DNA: TGTGCCAGCAGCTCGGGACTTATTTACAATGAGCAGTTCTTC.

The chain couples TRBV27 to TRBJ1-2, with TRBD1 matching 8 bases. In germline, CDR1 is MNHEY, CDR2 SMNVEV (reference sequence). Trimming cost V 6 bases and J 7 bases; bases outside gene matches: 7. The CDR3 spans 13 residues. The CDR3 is CASSLDRAAGYTF. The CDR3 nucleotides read TGTGCCAGCAGCCTGGACAGGGCCGCTGGCTACACCTTC.